Presented here are 4 T cell receptor beta chains from one specimen sequenced in a study of blood T cell repertoires in COVID-19. Clones were sequenced by immunoSEQ multiplex PCR, and TCRdb holds only the in-frame ones, with some missing. The sample lists approximately 240,000 clones, around four fifths occurring once. Specimen: peripheral blood. The receptors here all came from an older woman with active or convalescent COVID-19.

This clone was counted a few times. The V gene is TRBV30, the J gene TRBJ1-6, with D maybe TRBD1 (5 bases). Between the trimmed V and J ends, which lost 0 bases and 6 bases, there was a span of 12 bases. CDR1 and CDR2 from the germline V gene are GTSNPN and SVGIG (reference sequence). The CDR3 is 15 residues long. The chain's CDR3 is CAWSVSGVINSPLHF. CDR3 nucleotide sequence: TGTGCCTGGAGTGTTTCGGGGGTGATTAATTCACCCCTCCACTTT.

The rearrangement links TRBV18 to TRBJ2-5; 10 positions agree with TRBD2. The V gene's germline CDR1 is KGHSH and CDR2 LQKENI. CDR3 length: 16 residues. Germline trimming cut 0 bases from V and 2 bases from J; bases unmatched to any gene: 3. The CDR3 DNA is TGTGCCAGCTCACCACCCACGGGACTAGCGCAAGAGACCCAGTACTTC. Translating it yields CASSPPTGLAQETQYF.

This clone was counted once. The V and J genes are TRBV7-2 and TRBJ2-6; D not resolved. In germline, CDR1 is SGHTA, CDR2 FQGNSA. CDR3 length equals 16 residues. V lost 1 base and J 0 bases, leaving 7 bases between the germline ends. The CDR3 reads CASSLERSSGANVLTF. The CDR3 DNA reads as TGTGCCAGCAGCTTAGAACGGAGCTCTGGGGCCAACGTCCTGACTTTC.

The chain employs TRBV7-2 and TRBJ2-5; the match to TRBD1 covers 9 bases. Trimming removed 4 bases from V and 4 bases from J; junction bases left unmatched: 7. Germline V CDR1 and CDR2: SGHTA, FQGNSA. The CDR3 loop spans 15 amino acids. CDR3 in amino acids: CASSSDYRGRETQYF. The DNA of the CDR3 is TGTGCCAGCAGCTCAGACTACAGGGGGCGAGAGACCCAGTACTTC.